This T cell receptor (beta chain) comes out of a study of T cell changes during pregnancy in multiple sclerosis. TCRdb keeps only in-frame clones here, not all; method: immunoSEQ multiplex PCR. Of 40,000 to 45,000 clones listed, nearly 90% were seen once; the top ten hold approximately 1.3%. The germline V gene encodes CDR1 MNHEY and CDR2 SVGAGI. The CDR3 totals 14 residues. Trimming at V came to 6 bases and at J to 4 bases, leaving 8 bases not matched to a gene. Specimen: CD4+ T cells from peripheral blood mononuclear cells, collected in the first trimester of pregnancy. The gene calls are TRBV6-5 and TRBJ1-2; TRBD1 aligns across 7 bases. The origin of this receptor is a female donor with multiple sclerosis, enrolled in a pregnancy study. This CDR3 is CASRWSEGAYGYTF. The CDR3 coding sequence is TGTGCCAGCAGGTGGTCGGAGGGGGCCTATGGCTACACCTTC.